The clone carrying this TCR beta chain was detected a few times. Its target is not known. The entry originates in a study of cytomegalovirus exposure and HLA in healthy donors. The PCR had 60 Vbeta and 13 Jbeta primers. Produced via immunoSEQ multiplex PCR; TCRdb's table is partial and in-frame only. The sample comprises more than 95,000 clones, roughly 9.1% of which are singletons, and 5% to 6.5% rests with the top ten. Study outcomes and limitations: According to an earlier analysis, most TCR beta V segments yielded productive rearrangements about 87% or about 30% of the time.

The CDR3 spans 11 residues. With 2 bases clipped from V and 11 bases from J, the junction kept 2 bases outside the gene matches. The germline V gene has CDR1 MDHEN and CDR2 SYDVKM. Sequences were obtained from PBMCs. The source is a man aged 40-55 years in good health and CMV-seropositive. The chain recombines TRBV28 with TRBJ1-1, with 7 bases matching TRBD1. The CDR3: CASSLTRGAFF. DNA of the CDR3: TGTGCCAGCAGTTTAACCAGGGGGGCTTTCTTT.